These 20 T cell receptor beta chains were all obtained from the same sample, sequenced in a study of blood T cell repertoires in COVID-19. The repertoire was sequenced with immunoSEQ multiplex PCR; TCRdb's copy has only in-frame clones and lacks some. The table has roughly 100,000 clones, 85% to 90% seen once. The sequenced sample was peripheral blood. These receptors all come from a human donor in a cohort sampled during active COVID-19.

The chain links TRBV19 to TRBJ1-2; 7 bases are a match to TRBD1. Per germline, CDR1 LNHDA and CDR2 SQIVND (reference sequence). Losses at the gene ends were 6 bases for V and 4 bases for J; bases not matched to a gene: 2. This CDR3 has 12 amino acids. DNA for the CDR3: TGTGCCAGTAGCGGACAGGCCTATGGCTACACCTTC. This gives the protein CASSGQAYGYTF.

This chain links TRBV9 with TRBJ2-7, with 10 bases matching TRBD1. The V gene end was trimmed by 4 bases and the J gene end by 5 bases; junction bases not matched to a gene: 6. The germline V gene encodes CDR1 SGDLS and CDR2 YYNGEE. The CDR3 loop spans 14 amino acids. The CDR3 loop is CASSLGQGSHEQYF. DNA for the CDR3: TGTGCCAGCAGCCTGGGACAGGGGTCCCACGAGCAGTACTTC.

The V call is TRBV3-1 (or the pseudogene TRBV3-2), the J call TRBJ1-2, with a possible D match to TRBD1 (5 bases). The CDR3 spans 14 residues. The V end lost 5 bases, the J end lost 5 bases, and 15 bases lay between the germline ends. In germline, CDR1 is LGHDT, CDR2 YNNKEL (reference sequence). CDR3 in DNA: TGTGCCAGCAGCAGTAGGGGACTGATATATGGCTACACCTTC. Its translation is CASSSRGLIYGYTF.

The chain carries TRBV9 and TRBJ2-2; 7 positions agree with TRBD2. Germline V gene data show CDR1 as SGDLS and CDR2 as YYNGEE. Trimming removed 0 bases from V and 3 bases from J; junction bases left unmatched: 5. This CDR3 has 16 amino acids. This CDR3 reads CASSVVGGRDTGELFF. The CDR3 DNA reads as TGTGCCAGCAGCGTAGTAGGTGGGAGGGACACCGGGGAGCTGTTTTTT.

The chain combines TRBV12-3 or TRBV12-4 with TRBJ1-5; tentative D call: TRBD1 (5 bases). Trimming pared 7 bases from V and 11 bases from J, leaving 12 bases between. This CDR3 has 11 amino acids. DNA of the CDR3: TGTGCCAGCACCCTGGGGGGGGCCCAGCATTTT. Its translation is CASTLGGAQHF.

This rearrangement joins TRBV27 to TRBJ1-2, with TRBD1 matching over 7 bases. V dropped 5 bases and J dropped 0; count of bases not matched to a gene: 6. Per germline, CDR1 MNHEY and CDR2 SMNVEV (reference sequence). The CDR3 sequence is 15 residues long. CDR3 protein: CASSPTRGTNYGYTF. CDR3 in DNA: TGTGCCAGCAGTCCAACCAGGGGGACTAACTATGGCTACACCTTC.

The V gene is TRBV25-1, the J gene TRBJ2-7; 7 nucleotides align to TRBD1. V trimming: 4 bases; J trimming: 5 bases; junction bases outside the gene matches: 11. This CDR3 region has 15 residues. Germline lookup yields CDR1 MGHDK and CDR2 SYGVNS. As DNA, the CDR3 is TGTGCCAGCAGTGGAGTGGTGCCAGGGGGTAACGAGCAGTACTTC. As protein: CASSGVVPGGNEQYF.

This clone has only one observation. The chain employs TRBV5-1 and TRBJ2-3; 9 bases are shared with TRBD1. CDR1 and CDR2 from the germline V gene are SGHRS and YFSETQ. J lost 6 bases, V lost 1 base, and 12 bases had no gene match. The CDR3 has 17 residues. The DNA for the CDR3 is TGCGCCAGCAGCTTGATCGTGGGGACAGGGACCGGGGATACGCAGTATTTT. This sequence encodes CASSLIVGTGTGDTQYF.

This chain uses TRBV28 with TRBJ2-2, with a possible D match to TRBD1 (6 bases). Per germline, CDR1 MDHEN and CDR2 SYDVKM. The CDR3 covers 14 residues. The V gene lost 2 bases and the J gene lost 4 bases, with 8 bases spanning the gap. The CDR3 DNA is TGTGCCAGCAGTTTAGGGGGCACCACCGGGGAGCTGTTTTTT. This gives the protein CASSLGGTTGELFF. The full variable domain, with the rest looked up from reference TRBV28 and TRBJ2-2, is DVKVTQSSRYLVKRTGEKVFLECVQDMDHENMFWYRQDPGLGLRLIYFSYDVKMKEKGDIPEGYSVSREKKERFSLILESASTNQTSMYLCASSLGGTTGELFFGEGSRLTVL.

The count of this clone is one. This chain joins TRBV7-9 and TRBJ1-4; TRBD1 is a possible D gene (5 bases). This CDR3 comprises 15 residues. Germline assignment: CDR1 SEHNR and CDR2 FQNEAQ (reference sequence). V shed 5 bases and J shed 7 bases, with 17 bases lying between them. The CDR3 sequence: CASSPFRGASEKLFF. DNA for the CDR3: TGTGCCAGCAGCCCATTTCGCGGGGCAAGTGAAAAACTGTTTTTT.

This clone was recorded once. The CDR3 is CASIRSSAEAFF. CDR3 sequence (DNA): TGTGCCAGCATCAGGAGTAGCGCTGAAGCTTTCTTT. The genes are TRBV12-3 or TRBV12-4 and TRBJ1-1; D unresolved. Between the trimmed V and J ends, which lost 7 bases and 6 bases, there was a span of 12 bases. The CDR3 consists of 12 residues.

J is TRBJ2-3 and V is TRBV19, with D tentatively TRBD1 (6 bases). Germline CDR1 LNHDA, CDR2 SQIVND (reference sequence). Trimming took 3 bases from V and 0 from J, leaving 7 bases between them. This CDR3 region has 14 residues. The CDR3 is CASSIQGSTDTQYF. The DNA of the CDR3 is TGTGCCAGTAGTATTCAGGGGAGCACAGATACGCAGTATTTT.

The chain has TRBV28 and TRBJ2-3; weak D call: TRBD2 (5 bases). The CDR3 sequence is 14 residues long. V lost 7 bases and J lost 2, with 13 bases in between. Germline assignment: CDR1 MDHEN and CDR2 SYDVKM. The CDR3 sequence: CASIGAAFTDTQYF. The CDR3 DNA is TGTGCCAGCATTGGAGCGGCGTTCACAGATACGCAGTATTTT. Using reference TRBV28 and TRBJ2-3 for the parts outside the CDR3, the full variable domain is DVKVTQSSRYLVKRTGEKVFLECVQDMDHENMFWYRQDPGLGLRLIYFSYDVKMKEKGDIPEGYSVSREKKERFSLILESASTNQTSMYLCASIGAAFTDTQYFGPGTRLTVL.

The chain joins TRBV18 to TRBJ2-1, with D perhaps matching TRBD2 (5 bases). Trimming pared 2 bases from V and 8 bases from J, leaving 16 bases between. The CDR3 is made up of 15 amino acids. Germline V gene lookup returns CDR1 KGHSH and CDR2 LQKENI. The CDR3 protein is CASSPVLSTGYEQFF. The CDR3 DNA reads TGTGCCAGCTCACCAGTTTTGAGTACGGGGTATGAGCAGTTCTTC.

This chain uses TRBV10-3 with TRBJ1-2, with D unresolved. The CDR3 is 15 residues long. CDR1 ENHRY and CDR2 SYGVKD come from the germline V gene. Trimming shortened V by 6 bases and J by 2 bases, and 16 bases separated the two germline ends. The CDR3 DNA is TGTGCCATCAGCCCGACGCGGGATACCAACTATGGCTACACCTTC. This sequence encodes CAISPTRDTNYGYTF.

This clone has just one count. The J gene is TRBJ1-3, the V gene TRBV9; tentative D call: TRBD1 (5 bases). The V gene's germline CDR1 is SGDLS and CDR2 YYNGEE. The CDR3 spans 14 residues. The V end lost 1 base, the J end lost 4 bases, and 9 bases lay between the germline ends. The CDR3 protein is CASSVHQGGNTIYF. DNA of the CDR3: TGTGCCAGCAGCGTACATCAGGGAGGAAACACCATATATTTT.

As for this clone: The sample contains more than one DNA sequence encoding this CDR3. V is TRBV19 and J is TRBJ2-5; 9 nucleotides align to TRBD2. CDR1 is LNHDA, CDR2 SQIVND, per germline (reference sequence). V gave up 4 bases and J gave up 2 bases; unmatched junction bases: 5. The length of the CDR3 is 15 residues. This chain's CDR3 is CASSNLAGHQETQYF. The CDR3 DNA reads as TGTGCCAGTAGTAACCTAGCGGGACATCAAGAGACCCAGTACTTC.

The gene calls are TRBV6-5 and TRBJ2-7; a weak D match, TRBD1 (7 bases). The V and J ends lost 5 bases and 6 bases respectively, with 14 bases between them. Germline V gives CDR1 MNHEY, CDR2 SVGAGI. The CDR3 contains 13 residues. The CDR3 loop is CASSKYRGGEQYF. CDR3 nucleotides: TGTGCCAGCAGTAAATACAGGGGAGGCGAGCAGTACTTC.

This clone was counted between two and nine times. This sequence joins TRBV6-2 or TRBV6-3 and TRBJ1-5, with D possibly being TRBD1 (6 bases). The CDR3 has 14 residues. The V gene lost 6 bases and the J gene lost 2 bases, with 11 bases spanning the gap. CDR1 and CDR2 from the germline V gene are MNHEY and SVGEGT. The CDR3 DNA reads as TGTGCCAGCAGCGGACAGAGGGGCAATCAGCCCCAGCATTTT. This codes for CASSGQRGNQPQHF.

The chain recombines TRBV14 with TRBJ1-4, with no clear D. From germline, CDR1 is SGHDN and CDR2 FVKESK. V was trimmed by 6 bases and J by 0 bases, leaving 14 bases between them. CDR3 size: 16 residues. CDR3 residues: CASSPFGVATNEKLFF. DNA of the CDR3: TGTGCCAGCAGTCCGTTCGGGGTAGCAACTAATGAAAAACTGTTTTTT.